The clone carrying this T cell receptor (beta chain) was counted at least ten times. The junction departs from germline at one end; a sequencing error may be responsible. This entry is derived from a study of neurological immune-mediated disorders. TCRdb reprocessed the 5' RACE reads via MiXCR and lists one record per CDR3 protein. The sample consists of tens of thousands of distinct CDR3 sequences, 4.5% of them appearing once. The CDR3 consists of 12 residues. Germline V CDR1 and CDR2: MNHNS, SASEGT. V and J are TRBV6-1 and TRBJ1-2; D remains unclear. The sequence was collected from a young man with multiple sclerosis. The sample consisted of PBMCs. CDR3 sequence reads: CASSEMKYGVFF. The CDR3 DNA follows: TGTGCCAGCAGTGAAATGAAGTACGGAGTTTTCTTC.